This T cell receptor (beta chain) stems from a study of T cells expressing NK-cell markers. One entry per CDR3 protein, without DNA, is what TCRdb gives after re-calling the 5' RACE reads. The table for this sample gives over 200,000 distinct CDR3 sequences. This CDR3 spans 17 amino acids. V is TRBV12-3 or TRBV12-4 and J is TRBJ2-1; TCRdb reports TRBD2, a call that lacks DNA to check it against. Material for sequencing was blood T cells: a sorted CD56 or NKG2C T cell subset, CD4+ or CD8+ T cells, or bulk PBMC T cells (not recorded which). The clonotype comes from a young man in good health. CDR3: CASSRRTSGRPYNEQFF.